These T cell receptor beta chains were read from a single sample in a study of T cell changes during pregnancy in multiple sclerosis. Sequenced by immunoSEQ multiplex PCR; TCRdb stores in-frame clones only, minus some. The sample has roughly 22,000 clones, more than 70% seen once. The material sequenced was CD4+ T cells from peripheral blood mononuclear cells, taken in the first trimester of pregnancy. Source of these receptors: a female donor in good health, enrolled as a control in a pregnancy study. The CDR3 runs from the conserved cysteine through the conserved F or W. D genes are given only for firm matches. A row's size may be missing; if present it is once, few, many or a size class.

d_gene	j_gene	v_gene	abundance	CDR3aa	CDR3nt
.	TRBJ1-5	TRBV6-1	.	CASSEVRENSNQPQHF	TGTGCCAGCAGTGAAGTTAGGGAGAATAGCAATCAGCCCCAGCATTTT
.	TRBJ1-3	TRBV15	.	CATSRDLAGPGNTIYF	TGTGCCACCAGCAGAGATCTCGCAGGGCCAGGAAACACCATATATTTT
TRBD1	TRBJ2-7	TRBV18	.	CASSPTGDGYEQYF	TGTGCCAGCTCACCTACAGGGGACGGCTACGAGCAGTACTTC
TRBD2	TRBJ2-5	TRBV11-2	once	CASSSGLAGPEETQYF	TGTGCCAGCAGCAGCGGACTAGCGGGACCCGAAGAGACCCAGTACTTC
TRBD2	TRBJ2-7	TRBV7-2	.	CASSSRSSGSYEQYF	TGTGCCAGCAGCTCCCGAAGTAGCGGGAGCTACGAGCAGTACTTC
.	TRBJ2-7	TRBV2	medium-sized	CASSADWFYEQYF	TGTGCCAGCAGTGCCGACTGGTTCTACGAGCAGTACTTC
TRBD1	TRBJ2-7	TRBV10-3	.	CAIRTGTGGYEQYF	TGTGCCATCAGGACCGGGACAGGGGGGTACGAGCAGTACTTC
TRBD1	TRBJ2-1	TRBV28	.	CASRLTGTGAGGEQFF	TGTGCCAGCAGACTAACCGGGACAGGGGCGGGCGGGGAGCAGTTCTTC
.	TRBJ1-1	TRBV30	.	CAWTIGGVETEAFF	TGTGCCTGGACCATAGGGGGGGTAGAGACTGAAGCTTTCTTT
TRBD1	TRBJ1-4	TRBV27	.	CASSPRTGVEKLFF	TGTGCCAGCAGTCCACGGACAGGGGTCGAAAAACTGTTTTTT
TRBD1	TRBJ2-2	TRBV7-3	.	CASSLFPDRGTGELFF	TGTGCCAGCAGCTTATTTCCGGACAGGGGGACCGGGGAGCTGTTTTTT
.	TRBJ1-5	TRBV18	.	CASSPPGTVNQPQHF	TGTGCCAGCTCACCACCAGGAACAGTCAATCAGCCCCAGCATTTT
TRBD1	TRBJ2-3	TRBV18	.	CASSPGQGLSTDTQYF	TGTGCCAGCTCACCGGGACAGGGTTTAAGCACAGATACGCAGTATTTT
TRBD2	TRBJ2-7	TRBV9	.	CASSSGLAGVYEQYF	TGTGCCAGCAGCTCTGGACTAGCGGGAGTTTACGAGCAGTACTTC
.	TRBJ2-3	TRBV9	.	CASSVDEGAGDTQYF	TGTGCCAGCAGCGTAGATGAGGGCGCGGGAGATACGCAGTATTTT
TRBD2	TRBJ2-1	TRBV30	.	CAWSRETSGNEQFF	TGTGCCTGGAGCCGGGAAACTAGCGGCAATGAGCAGTTCTTC
TRBD2	TRBJ2-1	TRBV4-2	.	CASSQGGVAGGYNEQFF	TGTGCCAGCAGCCAGGGGGGGGTAGCGGGAGGTTACAATGAGCAGTTCTTC
.	TRBJ2-3	TRBV28	.	CASPPNRDSTDTQYF	TGTGCCAGCCCCCCGAACAGGGATAGCACAGATACGCAGTATTTT
.	TRBJ1-5	TRBV19	.	CATGSTGLNQPQHF	TGTGCCACTGGGAGTACAGGGTTGAATCAGCCCCAGCATTTT
TRBD1	TRBJ1-5	TRBV7-9	.	CASSPQGAAQPQHF	TGTGCCAGCAGCCCACAGGGGGCCGCTCAGCCCCAGCATTTT
TRBD1	TRBJ1-2	TRBV7-8	.	CASSGNPGQNSDNYGYTF	TGTGCCAGCAGCGGAAACCCGGGACAGAATTCGGATAACTATGGCTACACCTTC
TRBD1	TRBJ1-2	TRBV5-1	.	CASSWGDRGLVYTF	TGCGCCAGCAGCTGGGGGGACAGGGGGCTTGTCTACACCTTC